This is a list of T cell receptor beta chains from one sample in a study of monozygotic twins with inflammatory bowel disease. One entry per CDR3 protein, without DNA, is what TCRdb gives after re-calling the 5' RACE reads. Its table lists around 400,000 distinct CDR3 sequences. Sequencing was carried out using blood. The receptors were gathered from a human donor with ulcerative colitis or Crohn's disease, or a healthy co-twin of an affected twin (not recorded which). Both conserved end residues are part of each CDR3. Fields, in order: J gene, V gene, CDR3 protein.

>TRBJ1-1|TRBV4-1
CASSRLGGAVTEAFF
>TRBJ2-5|TRBV10-3
CAISVGGEETQYF
>TRBJ2-2|TRBV12-3/TRBV12-4
CASSFRLTGELFF
>TRBJ2-3|TRBV10-1
CASGSEDADTQYF
>TRBJ2-7|TRBV6-5
CASRYMDTPEQYF
>TRBJ2-1|TRBV11-2
CASSLDWEGRVNEQFF
>TRBJ1-2|TRBV23-1
CASSQTTVNYGYTF
>TRBJ1-2|TRBV9
CASSVVGADSYGYTF
>TRBJ1-2|TRBV7-8
CASSLAAGETYGYTF
>TRBJ1-6|TRBV2
CASSGGSLNSPLHF
>TRBJ1-2|TRBV29-1
CSVEDLGGLNYGYTF
>TRBJ2-7|TRBV5-1
CASISDTRTYEQYF
>TRBJ1-5|TRBV19
CASSGGHYSNQPQHF
>TRBJ2-1|TRBV7-9
CASRAGGPSSYNEQFF
>TRBJ2-2|TRBV29-1
CSVALVTGELFF
>TRBJ2-7|TRBV20-1
CSARTGWNEQYF
>TRBJ1-1|TRBV6-6
CASSYSGVATEAFF
>TRBJ2-3|TRBV11-2
CASSLGWDTQYF
>TRBJ2-2|TRBV28
CASSSTLGYTGELFF
>TRBJ2-5|TRBV5-6
CASSLPLGLETQYF
>TRBJ2-3|TRBV20-1
CSAHSSGLEAQYF
>TRBJ1-5|TRBV28
CASSPLIWDSHRPQHF
>TRBJ2-3|TRBV20-1
CSALFGTSGTDTQYF
>TRBJ2-5|TRBV7-8
CASSLAHLLYQETQYF
>TRBJ2-2|TRBV6-5
CASSYTSGGPNTGELFF
>TRBJ2-1|TRBV5-6
CASSSLRTATGGEQFF
>TRBJ2-3|TRBV5-4
CASKTGGGAATQYF
>TRBJ2-5|TRBV11-2
CASNLQGGETQYF
>TRBJ2-5|TRBV5-1
CASRPTGGETQYF
>TRBJ2-1|TRBV11-2
CASSLWPPVGEQFF
>TRBJ2-1|TRBV30
CAWSNTRNEQFF
>TRBJ2-3|TRBV5-1
CASSEERAGGTDTQYF
>TRBJ1-5|TRBV6-5
CASSYRADQPQHF
>TRBJ2-6|TRBV20-1
CSARAGTAPTVLTF
>TRBJ2-7|TRBV7-2
CASSLTSAGLLEQYF
>TRBJ1-1|TRBV15
CATSREGVGQGNAEAFF
>TRBJ1-1|TRBV30
CAWSKVAHGAEAFF
>TRBJ2-7|TRBV6-5
CASTGGSSYEQYF
>TRBJ2-5|TRBV10-1
CASSELAGGQETQYF
>TRBJ1-4|TRBV6-1
CASRGGHNEKLFF
>TRBJ2-5|TRBV20-1
CSTLGSQNGETQYF
>TRBJ2-6|TRBV20-1
CSARDSGSGANVLTF
>TRBJ2-4|TRBV5-4
CASSSLVADRVITKNIQYF
>TRBJ1-1|TRBV19
CASSPGEGFNTEAFF
>TRBJ2-1|TRBV12-3/TRBV12-4
CASSLPGLASGEQFF
>TRBJ1-5|TRBV9
CASSVGDWNQPQHF
>TRBJ2-1|TRBV25-1
CASSAYMGRHNEQFF
>TRBJ1-5|TRBV20-1
CSARSPVGTGGDQPQHF
>TRBJ2-2|TRBV7-8
CASSADRQAGESGELFF
>TRBJ2-1|TRBV10-3
CAISQGLAGHNEQFF
>TRBJ2-2|TRBV2
CASRIGTSGGAATGELFF
>TRBJ1-3|TRBV30
CAWSDSLSGNTIYF
>TRBJ2-5|TRBV7-3
CASSLSLQETQYF
>TRBJ2-3|TRBV12-3/TRBV12-4
CASRLSRDTQYF
>TRBJ2-7|TRBV27
CARATLGISYEQYF